What follows is one T cell receptor (beta chain) and its context. The sample belongs to a study of blood T cell repertoires in COVID-19. As for the study in general: T cells, B-cell-depleted T cells, or PBMCs provided the cDNA or gDNA that served as material.

Libraries were prepared by immunoSEQ multiplex PCR; TCRdb keeps only in-frame clonotypes and omits some of them. The sample shows around 160,000 clones, 84% of them seen only once. Across about two dozen US areas, participants ranged in age from roughly 18 to 95 years. Categorization into cohorts depended on clinical history that participants reported. Exposed enrollees encountered a COVID-19 case at some point within 2 weeks before study entry. V lost 4 bases and J lost 7; bases outside the gene matches: 10. Per germline, CDR1 MGHRA and CDR2 YSYEKL. The CDR3 is 16 residues long. The material sequenced was PBMCs or T cells enriched from blood (not recorded which). The TCR comes from a woman aged 45 to 65 who had been exposed to COVID-19. The V call is TRBV4-1, the J call TRBJ2-1; 10 positions match TRBD2. For the CDR3, the DNA is TGCGCCAGCAGCCCTACACCGGGACTAGCGTCGAATGAGCAGTTCTTC. Translation: CASSPTPGLASNEQFF.